This TCR beta chain came from a study of OX40 agonist ivuxolimab in advanced cancers. In the study overall: Ivuxolimab was administered intravenously to patients at 0.01 to 10 mg/kg every 2 weeks. The study's findings and limits: Certain nonresponders likewise exhibited a low normalized T-cell clonal expansion.

Repertoires were generated with immunoSEQ multiplex PCR, while TCRdb's copy carries only in-frame clones and drops some. Of tens of thousands of clones listed, around four fifths are singletons. This CDR3 spans 17 amino acids. CDR1 is SGHDN and CDR2 is FVKESK in the germline V gene. V dropped 0 bases and J dropped 3 bases, with 17 bases sitting between them. As concerns this clone: The target antigen is unknown.

The material was CD4+ or CD8+ T cells sorted from blood, obtained in a trial of the OX40 agonist ivuxolimab. The chain couples TRBV14 to TRBJ2-5; D gene uncertain. The origin of this receptor is an adult with an advanced solid tumor such as melanoma, head and neck, liver or kidney cancer. The CDR3 sequence is CASSQDWEETRKETQYF. In nucleotides, the CDR3 is TGTGCCAGCAGCCAAGATTGGGAAGAGACAAGAAAAGAGACCCAGTACTTC.